This T cell receptor (beta chain) derives from a study of T cell responses to AZD1222 COVID-19 vaccine. Study-level points and caveats: Regions 160-218 and 743-854 dominated among vaccine-associated CD4 TCRs spanning spike.

Measured with immunoSEQ multiplex PCR; TCRdb has only the in-frame clones, and not every one. The sample lists 170,000 or so clones, approximately 90% occurring once. Worth noting for this clone: What it binds is not known.

V was trimmed by 6 bases and J by 3 bases, leaving 12 bases between them. The CDR3 contains 15 residues. CDR1 MNHEY and CDR2 SMNVEV come from the germline V gene (reference sequence). The source of this sequence is an adult in good health. The sequences come from peripheral blood, collected on day 0 of AZD1222 vaccination. This chain uses TRBV27 with TRBJ1-6, with unresolved D. This CDR3 is CASRTLEGYNSPLHF. CDR3 nucleotides: TGTGCCAGCAGGACACTAGAGGGCTATAATTCACCCCTCCACTTT.